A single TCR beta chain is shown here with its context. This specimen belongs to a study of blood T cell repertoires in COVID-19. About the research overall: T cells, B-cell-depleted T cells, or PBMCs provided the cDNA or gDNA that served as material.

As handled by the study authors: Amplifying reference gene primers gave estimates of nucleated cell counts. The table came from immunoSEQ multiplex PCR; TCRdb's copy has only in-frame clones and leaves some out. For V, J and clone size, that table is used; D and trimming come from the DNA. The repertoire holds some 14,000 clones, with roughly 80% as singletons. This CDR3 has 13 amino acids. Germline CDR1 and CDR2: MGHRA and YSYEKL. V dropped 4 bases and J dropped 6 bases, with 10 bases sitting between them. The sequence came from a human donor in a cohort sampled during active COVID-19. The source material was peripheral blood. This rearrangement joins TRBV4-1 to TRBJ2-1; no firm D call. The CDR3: CASSLRWANEQFF. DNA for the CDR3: TGCGCCAGCAGCCTTAGATGGGCCAATGAGCAGTTCTTC.